This is a list of T cell receptor beta chains from one sample in a study of blood T cells in healthy people across ages. Each CDR3 protein is one row after TCRdb ran MiXCR on the 5' RACE reads. The sample consists of over 1,300,000 distinct CDR3 sequences, 45% to 70% of them appearing once. Sequencing used blood. The receptor set was obtained from a man aged 18 to 30 in good health. Each CDR3 is given with its conserved first and last residue. A D gene is named only where the DNA matches it firmly. Only some rows state a clone size, as once, few, many or a class for expanded clones.

TRBD1 | TRBJ2-7 | TRBV5-1 | few | CASSEGDSYEQYF | TGTGCCAGCAGTGAAGGGGACAGCTACGAGCAGTACTTC
- | TRBJ1-2 | TRBV12-3/TRBV12-4 | few | CASSFGWDGYTF | TGTGCCAGCAGTTTCGGGTGGGATGGCTACACCTTC
TRBD2 | TRBJ2-1 | TRBV11-1 | - | CAGGTSAYNEQFF | TGTGCCGGGGGGACTAGCGCCTACAATGAGCAGTTCTTC
- | TRBJ2-1 | TRBV15 | - | CATSSIGTGNNEQFF | TGTGCCACCAGCAGTATCGGGACGGGGAACAATGAGCAGTTCTTC
TRBD2 | TRBJ2-3 | TRBV29-1 | - | CSVGTSGTDTQYF | TGCAGCGTTGGGACTAGCGGTACAGATACGCAGTATTTT
TRBD1 | TRBJ1-1 | TRBV7-9 | - | CASSSSGQGWRNTEAFF | TGTGCCAGCAGTTCCTCGGGACAGGGGTGGAGGAACACTGAAGCTTTCTTT
TRBD2 | TRBJ2-1 | TRBV7-2 | - | CASSFNSGGPYNEQFF | TGTGCCAGCAGCTTCAACTCGGGGGGGCCTTACAATGAGCAGTTCTTC
TRBD2 | TRBJ2-1 | TRBV20-1 | few | CSARGGHEQFF | TGCAGTGCCCGGGGGGGTCATGAGCAGTTCTTC
TRBD1 | TRBJ1-2 | TRBV20-1 | - | CSAKDRVLEGYTF | TGCAGCGCTAAGGACAGGGTGCTGGAGGGCTACACCTTC
- | TRBJ1-5 | TRBV6-7 | once | CASSYPGAGKDAIYSNQPQHF | TGTGCCAGCAGTTACCCAGGGGCAGGAAAAGACGCAATATATAGCAATCAGCCCCAGCATTTT
TRBD1 | TRBJ2-3 | TRBV7-2 | - | CASSSTVRRDRHVPDTQYF | TGTGCCAGCAGCTCAACCGTCCGCCGGGACAGGCATGTCCCAGATACGCAGTATTTT
- | TRBJ2-7 | TRBV9 | few | CASSVASGTLVHEQYF | TGTGCCAGCAGCGTAGCTTCCGGGACATTGGTCCACGAGCAGTACTTC
TRBD2 | TRBJ2-7 | TRBV20-1 | - | CSALTPTGTSGAYEQYF | TGCAGTGCTTTAACGCCTACCGGGACTAGCGGCGCCTACGAGCAGTACTTC
TRBD1 | TRBJ1-1 | TRBV20-1 | - | CSARQGAIEAFF | TGCAGTGCTAGACAGGGGGCGATTGAAGCTTTCTTT
- | TRBJ2-3 | TRBV4-3 | few | CASSQLHNRLTGTQYF | TGCGCCAGCAGCCAACTCCATAACAGGCTCACGGGTACGCAGTATTTT
- | TRBJ2-3 | TRBV7-9 | - | CASSFGNGFEYF | TGTGCCAGCAGCTTCGGAAACGGTTTCGAGTATTTT
TRBD1 | TRBJ1-5 | TRBV12-3/TRBV12-4 | - | CASSLWGTGRNQPQHF | TGTGCCAGCAGTTTATGGGGGACAGGACGGAATCAGCCCCAGCATTTT
TRBD1 | TRBJ1-4 | TRBV29-1 | - | CSVGPGQGMEKLFF | TGCAGCGTAGGACCGGGACAGGGGATGGAAAAACTGTTTTTT
- | TRBJ1-2 | TRBV5-5 | - | CASSLGPGEIGGYTF | TGTGCCAGCAGCCTGGGGCCGGGGGAAATCGGTGGCTACACCTTC
TRBD1 | TRBJ1-2 | TRBV7-9 | - | CASSSTARGTGVIYGYTF | TGTGCCAGCAGCTCAACTGCCCGGGGGACAGGGGTAATCTATGGCTACACCTTC
TRBD2 | TRBJ2-7 | TRBV5-1 | - | CASSPSGDYPDEQYF | TGCGCCAGCAGCCCATCCGGGGACTATCCCGACGAGCAGTACTTC
- | TRBJ2-7 | TRBV29-1 | - | CSVEVGTEAYEQYF | TGCAGCGTTGAGGTCGGGACGGAGGCCTACGAGCAGTACTTC
TRBD1 | TRBJ2-5 | TRBV5-1 | once | CASSLGTGTGALMEQYF | TGCGCCAGCAGCTTGGGGACCGGGACAGGGGCCCTAATGGAGCAGTACTTC
- | TRBJ1-2 | TRBV6-5 | few | CASSAALDRNGYTF | TGTGCCAGCAGTGCAGCCTTAGACAGGAATGGCTACACCTTC
TRBD2 | TRBJ2-2 | TRBV4-2 | - | CASRLAGEYGELFF | TGTGCCAGCAGACTAGCGGGAGAGTATGGGGAGCTGTTTTTT
- | TRBJ2-1 | TRBV29-1 | few | CSVVNRLSYNEQFF | TGCAGCGTTGTGAACAGGCTCTCCTACAATGAGCAGTTCTTC
TRBD2 | TRBJ2-1 | TRBV7-9 | - | CASSWGGFTYNGQFF | TGTGCCAGCAGTTGGGGGGGGTTTACCTACAATGGGCAGTTCTTC
TRBD1 | TRBJ2-5 | TRBV7-2 | - | CASSLADRIPYF | TGTGCCAGCAGCTTAGCGGACAGGATCCCGTACTTC
- | TRBJ2-7 | TRBV6-2/TRBV6-3 | - | CASSYQVEVGYEQYF | TGTGCCAGCAGTTACCAGGTGGAGGTCGGCTACGAGCAGTACTTC
TRBD1 | TRBJ2-1 | TRBV7-9 | - | CASSPIQGGTDNEQFF | TGTGCCAGCAGCCCGATACAGGGGGGAACCGACAATGAGCAGTTCTTC
- | TRBJ1-1 | TRBV5-1 | - | CASSLSQGQMSTEAFF | TGCGCCAGCAGCTTGTCTCAGGGGCAAATGAGCACTGAAGCTTTCTTT
TRBD1 | TRBJ2-1 | TRBV27 | - | CASTTTGSHNEQFF | TGTGCCAGCACCACGACAGGGTCCCACAATGAGCAGTTCTTC
TRBD2 | TRBJ2-1 | TRBV2 | - | CASTTIETSGGENEQFF | TGTGCCAGCACCACCATAGAGACTAGCGGGGGGGAAAATGAGCAGTTCTTC
- | TRBJ2-3 | TRBV4-1 | few | CASSQVERGTDTDTQYF | TGCGCCAGCAGCCAAGTAGAACGCGGAACGGACACAGATACGCAGTATTTT
- | TRBJ2-7 | TRBV20-1 | - | CSAEGQTTYEQYF | TGCAGTGCCGAGGGGCAGACAACCTACGAGCAGTACTTC
TRBD1 | TRBJ2-7 | TRBV6-6 | - | CASSYSAADRGSYEQYF | TGTGCCAGCAGTTACTCGGCTGCAGACAGGGGCTCCTACGAGCAGTACTTC
TRBD2 | TRBJ2-1 | TRBV20-1 | - | CSALGLAGVNPYNEQFF | TGCAGTGCCCTGGGACTAGCGGGAGTAAACCCCTACAATGAGCAGTTCTTC
- | TRBJ2-3 | TRBV24-1 | - | CATSEEGSTDTQYF | TGTGCCACCAGTGAGGAGGGCTCCACAGATACGCAGTATTTT
TRBD1 | TRBJ1-5 | TRBV20-1 | - | CSASRQGAPGNQPQHF | TGCAGTGCTAGCAGACAGGGGGCGCCGGGGAATCAGCCCCAGCATTTT
- | TRBJ1-6 | TRBV18 | - | CASSPINRDGSPLHF | TGTGCCAGCTCACCGATAAACAGGGACGGGTCACCCCTCCACTTT
- | TRBJ2-7 | TRBV20-1 | few | CSADTSFSYEQYF | TGCAGTGCGGATACTAGTTTCTCCTACGAGCAGTACTTC
- | TRBJ2-3 | TRBV7-9 | - | CASSHATGPDTQYF | TGTGCCAGCAGCCACGCGACAGGACCAGATACGCAGTATTTT
- | TRBJ2-1 | TRBV6-1 | - | CASSEGGQGRNEQFF | TGTGCCAGCAGTGAAGGGGGGCAGGGCCGCAATGAGCAGTTCTTC
- | TRBJ2-2 | TRBV4-2 | - | CASSQLGGRTGELFF | TGTGCCAGCAGCCAACTGGGGGGGCGAACCGGGGAGCTGTTTTTT
- | TRBJ2-1 | TRBV2 | - | CASATNEQFF | TGTGCCAGCGCCACGAATGAGCAGTTCTTC
- | TRBJ1-2 | TRBV12-3/TRBV12-4 | few | CASSLGSRGGYTF | TGTGCCAGCAGTCTGGGGTCGCGAGGGGGCTACACCTTC
- | TRBJ2-1 | TRBV7-9 | - | CASFDGIGGDYNEQFF | TGTGCCAGCTTTGACGGGATTGGCGGAGACTACAATGAGCAGTTCTTC
- | TRBJ2-7 | TRBV28 | - | CASSFRGVGNYEQYF | TGTGCCAGCAGCTTCAGGGGAGTAGGCAACTACGAGCAGTACTTC
TRBD2 | TRBJ2-7 | TRBV13 | - | CASSSGLVGVYEQYF | TGTGCCAGCAGCTCCGGACTAGTGGGAGTCTACGAGCAGTACTTC
- | TRBJ1-5 | TRBV3-1 | - | CASSQTENQPQHF | TGTGCCAGCAGCCAGACAGAGAATCAGCCCCAGCATTTT
TRBD2 | TRBJ2-1 | TRBV4-1 | - | CASSSGLAGGPLSYNEQFF | TGCGCCAGCAGCTCAGGACTAGCGGGGGGGCCTTTGTCCTACAATGAGCAGTTCTTC
TRBD1 | TRBJ2-7 | TRBV2 | - | CARGGSDSYEQYF | TGTGCCAGAGGGGGCTCTGACTCCTACGAGCAGTACTTC
TRBD2 | TRBJ2-5 | TRBV20-1 | - | CSARDSGSGAQETQYF | TGCAGTGCTAGAGATAGCGGGAGCGGGGCCCAAGAGACCCAGTACTTC